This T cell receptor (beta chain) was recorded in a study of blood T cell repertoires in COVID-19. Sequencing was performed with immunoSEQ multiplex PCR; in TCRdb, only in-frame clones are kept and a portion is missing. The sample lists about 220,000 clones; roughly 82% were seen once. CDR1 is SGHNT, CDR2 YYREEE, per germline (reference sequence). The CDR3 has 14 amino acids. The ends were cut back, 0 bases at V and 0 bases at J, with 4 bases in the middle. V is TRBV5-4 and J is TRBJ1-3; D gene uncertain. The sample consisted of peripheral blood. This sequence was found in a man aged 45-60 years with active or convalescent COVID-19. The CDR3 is CASSLAGSGNTIYF. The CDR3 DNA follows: TGTGCCAGCAGCTTGGCCGGCTCTGGAAACACCATATATTTT.